Given below is one T cell receptor beta chain in context. The entry originates in a study of blood T cells in healthy people across ages. A second PCR, run for roughly 7 to 11 cycles, used a sample-barcoded 5' primer plus a J-beta primer mix. One entry per CDR3 protein results from TCRdb running MiXCR on the 5' RACE reads. The table has 920,000 or so distinct CDR3 sequences, 40% to 50% seen once; the top ten hold about 20%. Germline lookup yields CDR1 SGHDN and CDR2 FVKESK. This CDR3 comprises 16 residues. The V gene lost 0 bases and the J gene lost 6 bases, with 16 bases spanning the gap. What was sequenced was blood. The rearrangement joins TRBV14 to TRBJ2-3, with D perhaps TRBD1 (6 bases). The origin of this receptor is a woman aged 60-75 years in good health. CDR3 amino acids: CASSQDADRNFDTQYF. DNA for the CDR3: TGTGCCAGCAGCCAAGATGCGGACAGAAATTTCGATACGCAGTATTTT.